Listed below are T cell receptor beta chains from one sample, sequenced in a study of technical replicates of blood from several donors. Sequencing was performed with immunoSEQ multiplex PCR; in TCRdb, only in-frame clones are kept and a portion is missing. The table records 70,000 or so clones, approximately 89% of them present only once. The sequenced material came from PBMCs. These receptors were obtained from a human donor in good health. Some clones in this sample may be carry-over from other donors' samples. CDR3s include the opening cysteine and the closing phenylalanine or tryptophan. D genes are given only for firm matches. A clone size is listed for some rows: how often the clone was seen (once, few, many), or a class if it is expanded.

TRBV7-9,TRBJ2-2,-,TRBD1,CASGPGQGFTGELFF,TGTGCCAGCGGTCCGGGACAGGGTTTCACCGGGGAGCTGTTTTTT
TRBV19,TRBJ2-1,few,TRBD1,CASRATGGREQFF,TGTGCCAGTAGGGCGACAGGGGGCAGGGAGCAGTTCTTC
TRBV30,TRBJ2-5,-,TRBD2,CAWSSLRFSGLGETQYF,TGTGCCTGGAGTTCACTCCGTTTTAGCGGGTTGGGAGAGACCCAGTACTTC
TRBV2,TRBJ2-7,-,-,CASSQSYEQYF,TGTGCCAGCAGTCAATCCTACGAGCAGTACTTC
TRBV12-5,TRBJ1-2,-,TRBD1,CASGLEGGTGEGYTF,TGTGCTAGTGGTTTGGAAGGAGGGACAGGGGAAGGCTACACCTTC
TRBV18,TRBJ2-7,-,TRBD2,CASSPGTSEYYEQYF,TGTGCCAGCTCGCCTGGGACTAGCGAGTACTACGAGCAGTACTTC
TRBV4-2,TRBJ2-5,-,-,CASSQYKRGETQYF,TGTGCCAGCAGCCAATATAAACGGGGGGAGACCCAGTACTTC
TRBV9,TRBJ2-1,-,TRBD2,CASSSGGSGTNEQFF,TGTGCCAGCAGCTCCGGGGGTAGCGGGACCAATGAGCAGTTCTTC
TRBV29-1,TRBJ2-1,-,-,CSLAGTRPNEQFF,TGCAGCCTTGCCGGGACTCGACCTAATGAGCAGTTCTTC
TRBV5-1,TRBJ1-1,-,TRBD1,CASSSRGDGTEAFF,TGCGCCAGCAGCTCCAGGGGGGATGGGACTGAAGCTTTCTTT
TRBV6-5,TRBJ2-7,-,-,CASSYSNYGEQYF,TGTGCCAGCAGTTACTCGAATTACGGCGAGCAGTACTTC
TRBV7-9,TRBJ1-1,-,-,CASSLFLTGFEAFF,TGTGCCAGCAGCTTGTTTCTAACAGGTTTCGAAGCTTTCTTT
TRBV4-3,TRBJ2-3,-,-,CASSPELPDTQYF,TGCGCCAGCAGCCCAGAACTCCCAGATACGCAGTATTTT
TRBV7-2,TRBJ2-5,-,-,CASSPFLASPARETQYF,TGTGCCAGCAGCCCATTCCTAGCGTCACCGGCCAGGGAGACCCAGTACTTC
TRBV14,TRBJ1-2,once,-,CASSRLTGVYNYGYTF,TGTGCCAGCAGCCGATTAACAGGCGTATATAACTATGGCTACACCTTC
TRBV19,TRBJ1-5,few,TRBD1,CASIGGQGLWPQHF,TGTGCCAGTATTGGCGGACAGGGATTATGGCCCCAGCATTTT
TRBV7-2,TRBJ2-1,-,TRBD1,CASSAQGARRGNEQFF,TGTGCCAGCAGCGCCCAGGGGGCTAGAAGGGGCAATGAGCAGTTCTTC
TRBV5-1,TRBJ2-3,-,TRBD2,CASSPSGLAGGPQYF,TGCGCCAGCAGCCCCTCGGGGCTAGCGGGAGGTCCGCAGTATTTT
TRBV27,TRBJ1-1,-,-,CASSRMGVGNTEAFF,TGTGCCAGCAGTAGGATGGGAGTGGGGAACACTGAAGCTTTCTTT
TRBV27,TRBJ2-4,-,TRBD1,CASSPGTGGKLAKNIQYF,TGTGCCAGCAGTCCAGGGACAGGGGGTAAACTAGCCAAAAACATTCAGTACTTC
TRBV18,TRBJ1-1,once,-,CASSQPTGNTEAFF,TGTGCCAGCTCACAGCCGACAGGGAACACTGAAGCTTTCTTT
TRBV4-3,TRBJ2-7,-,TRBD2,CASSQSTTGTSGRGTYEQYF,TGCGCCAGCAGCCAGTCGACCACCGGGACTAGCGGGAGAGGGACCTACGAGCAGTACTTC
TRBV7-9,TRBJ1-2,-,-,CASSPGGQRTYNYGYTF,TGTGCCAGCAGCCCGGGAGGACAGCGCACTTATAACTATGGCTACACCTTC
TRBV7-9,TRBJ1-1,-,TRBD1,CASSLDRDRTEAFF,TGTGCCAGCAGTTTGGACAGGGATAGGACTGAAGCTTTCTTT
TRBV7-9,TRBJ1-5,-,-,CASSFTGSSNQPQHF,TGTGCCAGCAGCTTCACAGGGAGCAGCAATCAGCCCCAGCATTTT
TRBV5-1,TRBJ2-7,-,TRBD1,CASNNRGEGEQYF,TGCGCCAGCAACAACAGGGGTGAGGGAGAGCAGTACTTC
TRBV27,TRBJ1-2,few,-,CASSTRQAPYTF,TGTGCCAGCAGCACCAGGCAGGCCCCCTACACCTTC
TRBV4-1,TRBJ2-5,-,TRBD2,CASSQEGRGVETQYF,TGCGCCAGCAGCCAAGAAGGTCGGGGGGTTGAGACCCAGTACTTC
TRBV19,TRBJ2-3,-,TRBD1,CASSTGQGRTDTQYF,TGTGCCAGTAGTACCGGACAGGGGCGCACAGATACGCAGTATTTT
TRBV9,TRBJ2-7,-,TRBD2,CASSYGEGPYEQYF,TGTGCCAGCTCCTACGGGGAGGGTCCCTACGAGCAGTACTTC
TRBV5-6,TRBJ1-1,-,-,CASSLDRNTEAFF,TGTGCCAGCAGCTTGGACAGGAACACTGAAGCTTTCTTT
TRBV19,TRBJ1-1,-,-,CASSILRELNTEAFF,TGTGCCAGTAGTATATTACGGGAGCTGAACACTGAAGCTTTCTTT
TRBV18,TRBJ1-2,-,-,CASSPSTQGSYGYTF,TGTGCCAGCTCACCATCTACGCAGGGGAGCTATGGCTACACCTTC
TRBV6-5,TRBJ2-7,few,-,CASSYYPGAYEQYF,TGTGCCAGCAGTTACTACCCAGGGGCCTACGAGCAGTACTTC
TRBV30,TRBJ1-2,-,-,CACPGTPYGYTF,TGTGCCTGCCCCGGGACACCCTATGGCTACACCTTC
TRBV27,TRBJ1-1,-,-,CASSLSWGVEAFF,TGTGCCAGCAGTTTATCTTGGGGGGTTGAAGCTTTCTTT
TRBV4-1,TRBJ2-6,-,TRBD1,CASSQDRDSGANVLTF,TGCGCCAGCAGCCAGGACAGGGACTCTGGGGCCAACGTCCTGACTTTC
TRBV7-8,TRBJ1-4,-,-,CASSLGYPHKGEATNEKLFF,TGTGCCAGCAGCTTAGGTTATCCTCATAAGGGGGAAGCAACTAATGAAAAACTGTTTTTT
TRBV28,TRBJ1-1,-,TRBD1,CASSSQGRTEAFF,TGTGCCAGCAGTTCACAGGGGAGGACTGAAGCTTTCTTT
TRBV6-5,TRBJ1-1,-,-,CASSYWVGGTEAFF,TGTGCCAGCAGTTATTGGGTAGGGGGAACTGAAGCTTTCTTT
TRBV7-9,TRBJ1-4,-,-,CASSPGVIVGTNEKLFF,TGTGCCAGCAGCCCGGGAGTTATAGTAGGAACTAATGAAAAACTGTTTTTT
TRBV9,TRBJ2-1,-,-,CASSVSRQGLYNEQFF,TGTGCCAGCAGCGTATCTCGACAGGGACTTTACAATGAGCAGTTCTTC
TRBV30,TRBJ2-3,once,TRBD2,CAWSGTSGRTNTQYF,TGTGCCTGGAGTGGGACTAGCGGGAGAACAAATACGCAGTATTTT
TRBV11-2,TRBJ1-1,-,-,CASSAQPNTEAFF,TGTGCCAGCAGCGCACAGCCGAACACTGAAGCTTTCTTT
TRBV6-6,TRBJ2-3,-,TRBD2,CASTYGGRETDTQYF,TGTGCCAGCACCTACGGCGGGAGGGAAACAGATACGCAGTATTTT
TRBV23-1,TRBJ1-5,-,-,CASSQITWTVPSNQPQHF,TGCGCCAGCAGTCAAATAACTTGGACAGTCCCTAGCAATCAGCCCCAGCATTTT
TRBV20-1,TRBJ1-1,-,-,CSATRGDEAFF,TGCAGTGCCACGCGGGGAGATGAAGCTTTCTTT
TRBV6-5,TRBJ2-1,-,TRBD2,CASSFLAGEQFF,TGTGCCAGCAGTTTCCTAGCGGGAGAGCAGTTCTTC
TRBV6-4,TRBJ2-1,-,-,CASSDTAYNEQFF,TGTGCCAGCAGTGACACGGCCTACAATGAGCAGTTCTTC
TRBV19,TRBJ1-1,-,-,CASSIYTEAFF,TGTGCCAGTAGTATTTACACAGAAGCTTTCTTT
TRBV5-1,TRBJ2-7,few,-,CASSLAGGYYEQYF,TGCGCCAGCAGCTTGGCCGGGGGTTACTACGAGCAGTACTTC
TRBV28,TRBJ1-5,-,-,CASSSPDRSNQPQHF,TGTGCCAGCAGTTCCCCGGACAGAAGCAATCAGCCCCAGCATTTT
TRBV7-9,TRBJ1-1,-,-,CASLLQANTEAFF,TGTGCCAGCCTATTACAGGCGAACACTGAAGCTTTCTTT